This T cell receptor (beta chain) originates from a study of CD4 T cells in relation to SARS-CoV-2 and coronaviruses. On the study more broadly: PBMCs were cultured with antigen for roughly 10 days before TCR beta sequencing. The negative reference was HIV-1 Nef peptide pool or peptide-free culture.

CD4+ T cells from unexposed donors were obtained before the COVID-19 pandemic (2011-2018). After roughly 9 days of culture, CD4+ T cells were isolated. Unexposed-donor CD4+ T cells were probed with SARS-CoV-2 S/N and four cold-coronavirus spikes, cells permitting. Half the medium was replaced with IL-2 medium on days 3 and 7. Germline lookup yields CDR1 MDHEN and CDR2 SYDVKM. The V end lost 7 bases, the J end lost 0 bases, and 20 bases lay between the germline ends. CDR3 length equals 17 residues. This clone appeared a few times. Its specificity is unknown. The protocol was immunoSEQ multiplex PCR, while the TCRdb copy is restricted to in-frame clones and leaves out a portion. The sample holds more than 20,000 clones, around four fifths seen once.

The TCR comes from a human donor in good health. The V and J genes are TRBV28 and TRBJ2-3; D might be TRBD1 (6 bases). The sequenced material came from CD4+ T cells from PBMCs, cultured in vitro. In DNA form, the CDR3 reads TGTGCCAGCACCCCCGGCCTGGGGACATCTAGCACAGATACGCAGTATTTT. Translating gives CASTPGLGTSSTDTQYF.